This TCR beta chain derives from a study of blood T cell repertoires in COVID-19. Study-level background: Acute and convalescent COVID-19 samples came from the United States, Italy and Spain. Sources were T cells, B-cell-depleted T cells, or PBMCs; the material itself was cDNA or gDNA.

CDR1 SGHVS and CDR2 FQNEAQ come from the germline V gene. Deletions cut 3 bases from V and 2 bases from J, with 17 bases between. This CDR3 has 16 amino acids. In the source study's methods: Amplifying reference gene primers gave estimates of nucleated cell counts. Using immunoSEQ multiplex PCR, the repertoire was profiled, and TCRdb retains in-frame clones only, with some absent. That table supplies the V and J calls and clone size; D and trimming were determined from the DNA. Of tens of thousands of clones in the sample, 70% to 90% were seen once. Enrollment of patients from Seattle took place during active infection, with longitudinal follow-up.

This clonotype originated in a middle-aged man with COVID-19, enrolled during active disease. The chain links TRBV7-8 to TRBJ2-7; unclear D gene. Sequences were obtained from peripheral blood. The CDR3 sequence: CASSFPTAQTPYEQYF. CDR3 DNA sequence: TGTGCCAGCAGCTTTCCGACGGCACAGACCCCCTACGAGCAGTACTTC.